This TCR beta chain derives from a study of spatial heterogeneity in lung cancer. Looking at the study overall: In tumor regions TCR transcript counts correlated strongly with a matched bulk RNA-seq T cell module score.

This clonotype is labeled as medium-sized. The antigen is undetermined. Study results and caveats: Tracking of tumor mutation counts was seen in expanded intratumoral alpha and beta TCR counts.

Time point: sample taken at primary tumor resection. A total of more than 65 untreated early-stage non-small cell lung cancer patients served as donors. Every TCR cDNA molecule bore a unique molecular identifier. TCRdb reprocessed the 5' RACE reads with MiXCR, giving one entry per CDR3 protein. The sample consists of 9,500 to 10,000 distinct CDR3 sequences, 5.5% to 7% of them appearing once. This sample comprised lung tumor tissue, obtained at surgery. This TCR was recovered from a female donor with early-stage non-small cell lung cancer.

This chain's CDR3 is CASTTTGNTEAFF. DNA for the CDR3: TGTGCCAGCACCACGACAGGAAACACTGAAGCTTTCTTT. The V and J genes are TRBV6-2 or TRBV6-3 and TRBJ1-1; possible D gene TRBD1, 6 bases. The CDR3 spans 13 residues. The germline CDR1 and CDR2 sequences are MNHEY and SVGEGT. V lost 7 bases to trimming and J lost 2 bases, with 11 bases between them.